Below, 18 T cell receptor beta chains from the same sample are listed, as sequenced in a study of blood T cell repertoires in COVID-19 (TCRdb year 2020). Library construction relied on the immunoSEQ multiplex PCR assay. TCRdb provides this immuneACCESS table in a form limited to in-frame rearrangements. Some clones are lacking; in checked studies, under half of them reflect an unresolved V gene, and why the rest are absent is not known. The sample includes 250,000 or so clones, with approximately 90% observed a single time. The ten largest clones take up 8% to 10% of the sample. The sequenced sample was PBMCs or T cells enriched from blood (not recorded which). These receptors came from a middle-aged man who had recovered from COVID-19.

The genes are TRBV3-1 (or the pseudogene TRBV3-2) and TRBJ1-4; perhaps TRBD1 as D (5 bases). The CDR3 contains 15 residues. V lost 5 bases and J 10 bases, leaving 20 bases between the germline ends. Per germline, CDR1 LGHDT and CDR2 YNNKEL (reference sequence). The CDR3 sequence: CASSSGWGTRAKLFF. The DNA of the CDR3 is TGTGCCAGCAGCTCTGGGTGGGGGACTAGGGCAAAACTGTTTTTT.

This chain links TRBV15 with TRBJ2-7, with TRBD1 matching 7 bases. V gave up 5 bases and J gave up 2 bases; unmatched junction bases: 9. The CDR3 is 15 amino acids. CDR1 is LNHNV, CDR2 YYDKDF, per germline (reference sequence). The CDR3 here is CATSPSQGTAYEQYF. CDR3 sequence (DNA): TGTGCCACCAGCCCGTCCCAAGGGACAGCCTACGAGCAGTACTTC.

This clone showed up just a few times. The gene calls are TRBV5-1 and TRBJ1-1, with TRBD1 matching over 9 bases. V lost 7 bases to trimming and J lost 4 bases; unmatched junction nucleotides: 8. The CDR3 extends over 14 amino acids. CDR1 is SGHRS, CDR2 YFSETQ, per germline. DNA for the CDR3: TGCGCCAGCGGAACAGGGGGCGCAGGCACTGAAGCTTTCTTT. It specifies CASGTGGAGTEAFF.

J is TRBJ1-6 and V is TRBV28; D is unclear. CDR1 is MDHEN, CDR2 SYDVKM, per germline. Trimming removed 7 bases at V and 10 bases at J, with 14 bases between. The CDR3 is 13 amino acids. The CDR3 DNA reads TGTGCCAGCAAAGAGGATACCCTATCACCCCTCCACTTT. Amino acid sequence: CASKEDTLSPLHF.

The table lists this clone with a count of one. The chain employs TRBV7-9 and TRBJ1-6, with D maybe TRBD1 (6 bases). This CDR3 has 16 amino acids. Trimming removed 5 bases at V and 8 bases at J, with 19 bases between. CDR1 is SEHNR, CDR2 FQNEAQ, per germline (reference sequence). The CDR3 nucleotides are TGTGCCAGCAGCCCCCGAGGGGGTCGTACGGATTCACCCCTCCACTTT. Its translation: CASSPRGGRTDSPLHF.

The rearrangement links TRBV9 to TRBJ2-7; the match to TRBD1 covers 10 bases. CDR1 is SGDLS, CDR2 YYNGEE, per germline. The V gene end was trimmed by 3 bases and the J gene end by 3 bases; junction bases not matched to a gene: 6. CDR3 length: 15 amino acids. The CDR3 protein is CASSAGQGSFYEQYF. The CDR3 nucleotides read TGTGCCAGCAGCGCGGGACAGGGGTCGTTCTACGAGCAGTACTTC.

This chain links TRBV29-1 with TRBJ2-7; 7 bases map to TRBD1. CDR1 SQVTM and CDR2 ANQGSEA come from the germline V gene. V lost 1 base, J lost 0 bases, and 3 bases stayed unmatched. The CDR3 extends over 14 amino acids. The CDR3 loop is CSVEAGQASYEQYF. The CDR3 DNA is TGCAGCGTTGAAGCTGGACAGGCCTCCTACGAGCAGTACTTC.

In this sample, this clone turned up many times. J is TRBJ2-3 and V is TRBV12-3 or TRBV12-4; a weak D match, TRBD2 (7 bases). Trimming stripped 6 bases from V and 8 bases from J, with 15 bases between. The CDR3 length is 13 residues. In DNA form, the CDR3 reads TGTGCCAGCAGGCCCCGGGGGGCGGCTACGCAGTATTTT. It yields the protein CASRPRGAATQYF.

This chain joins TRBV27 and TRBJ1-2; D might be TRBD1 (5 bases). V was shortened by 3 bases and J by 7 bases, with 12 bases between the two germline ends. Germline CDR1 MNHEY, CDR2 SMNVEV (reference sequence). CDR3 length equals 13 residues. The CDR3 bases are TGTGCCAGCAGTTTCATGGGGGGGAGTGGCTACACCTTC. Its protein product is CASSFMGGSGYTF.

The CDR3 is CASSLKQHNSPLHF. CDR3 DNA sequence: TGTGCCAGCAGCTTAAAACAGCATAATTCACCCCTCCACTTT. The chain couples TRBV7-9 to TRBJ1-6; D is undetermined. Trimming cost V 2 bases and J 5 bases, with 7 bases left between them. The CDR3 is 14 residues long. Per the germline V gene, CDR1 is SEHNR and CDR2 is FQNEAQ (reference sequence).

The chain uses TRBV11-2 and TRBJ1-1, with no clear D. V lost 2 bases and J lost 0, with 7 bases in between. The CDR3 length is 14 residues. Looked up from germline, CDR1 is SGHAT and CDR2 is FQNNGV. The CDR3 sequence: CASSLNPLNTEAFF. The CDR3 DNA reads as TGTGCCAGCAGCTTAAATCCGTTGAACACTGAAGCTTTCTTT.

This chain links TRBV7-6 with TRBJ2-1; TRBD1 might be the D (5 bases). The CDR3 covers 14 residues. Trimming pared 2 bases from V and 12 bases from J, leaving 17 bases between. Germline V lookup: CDR1 SGHVS, CDR2 FNYEAQ. The DNA of the CDR3 is TGTGCCAGCAGCTTACTGTTGATAGGGGATCGGCAGTTCTTC. It specifies CASSLLLIGDRQFF.

The rearrangement uses TRBV9 and TRBJ1-2, with a weak D call TRBD1 (5 bases). The V and J ends lost 3 bases and 8 bases respectively, with 14 bases between them. CDR1 is SGDLS and CDR2 is YYNGEE in the germline V gene. CDR3 length: 13 residues. CDR3 in DNA: TGTGCCAGCAGCGCAGGGACTACGGGGGGCTACACCTTC. The encoded protein is CASSAGTTGGYTF.

This chain uses TRBV7-3 with TRBJ2-2; 9 nucleotides align to TRBD1. The CDR3 extends over 15 amino acids. Germline V gives CDR1 SGHTA, CDR2 FQGTGA. V lost 4 bases and J lost 7; bases outside the gene matches: 7. CDR3 in amino acids: CASSSNRGLGGELFF. CDR3 in DNA: TGTGCCAGCAGCTCCAACAGGGGGCTGGGCGGGGAGCTGTTTTTT.

This sequence joins TRBV2 and TRBJ2-3; the D is unclear. Trimming cost V 3 bases and J 4 bases, with 5 bases left between them. The CDR3 sequence is 12 residues long. Germline CDR1 and CDR2: SNHLY and FYNNEI. As DNA, the CDR3 is TGTGCCAGCAGTGACCGTCCAGATACGCAGTATTTT. Protein product: CASSDRPDTQYF.

The genes are TRBV4-1 and TRBJ2-1; 8 positions agree with TRBD2. The V and J ends lost 3 bases and 4 bases, in that order; junction bases with no gene match: 8. Germline CDR1 MGHRA, CDR2 YSYEKL. This CDR3 spans 16 amino acids. The CDR3 DNA sequence: TGCGCCAGCAGCCACTCCGGGACTAGAGGGTACAATGAGCAGTTCTTC. It yields the protein CASSHSGTRGYNEQFF.

The CDR3 is CASSLGGQVVYEQYF. Written as DNA, the CDR3 is TGCGCCAGCAGCTTAGGGGGACAGGTGGTGTACGAGCAGTACTTC. The chain carries TRBV5-1 and TRBJ2-7; TRBD1 matches at 8 bases. Germline CDR1 reads SGHRS; CDR2 reads YFSETQ. J was trimmed by 4 bases and V by 2 bases; bases with no gene match: 8. The CDR3 covers 15 residues.

J is TRBJ1-5 and V is TRBV28, with D unclear. V was cut by 6 bases and J by 4 bases, with 13 bases left in between. Germline CDR1 MDHEN, CDR2 SYDVKM. There are 14 residues in the CDR3. The chain's CDR3 is CASRLSSVNQPQHF. The CDR3 region has the DNA TGTGCCAGCAGGCTGAGCTCCGTGAATCAGCCCCAGCATTTT.